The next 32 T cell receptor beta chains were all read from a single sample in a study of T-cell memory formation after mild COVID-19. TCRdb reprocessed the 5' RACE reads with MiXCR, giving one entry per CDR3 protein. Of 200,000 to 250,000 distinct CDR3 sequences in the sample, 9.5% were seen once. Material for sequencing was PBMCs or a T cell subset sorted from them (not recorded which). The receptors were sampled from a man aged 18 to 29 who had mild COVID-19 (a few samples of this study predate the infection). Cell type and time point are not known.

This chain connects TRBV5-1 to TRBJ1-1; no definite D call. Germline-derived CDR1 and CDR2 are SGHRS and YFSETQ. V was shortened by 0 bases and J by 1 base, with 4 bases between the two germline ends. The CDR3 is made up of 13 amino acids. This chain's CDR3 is CASSLAQNTEAFF. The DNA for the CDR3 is TGCGCCAGCAGCTTGGCACAGAACACTGAAGCTTTCTTT.

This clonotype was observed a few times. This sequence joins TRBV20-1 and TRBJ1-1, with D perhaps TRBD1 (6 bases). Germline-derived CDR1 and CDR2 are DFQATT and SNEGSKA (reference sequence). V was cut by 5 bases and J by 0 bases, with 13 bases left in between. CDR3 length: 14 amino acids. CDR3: CSASPGHLNTEAFF. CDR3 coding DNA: TGCAGTGCTTCCCCGGGACACCTGAACACTGAAGCTTTCTTT.

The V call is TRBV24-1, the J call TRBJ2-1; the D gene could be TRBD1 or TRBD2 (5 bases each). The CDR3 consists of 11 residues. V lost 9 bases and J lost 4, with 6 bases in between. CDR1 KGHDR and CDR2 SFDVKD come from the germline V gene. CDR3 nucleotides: TGTGCCACCGAGGGGTACAATGAGCAGTTCTTC. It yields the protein CATEGYNEQFF.

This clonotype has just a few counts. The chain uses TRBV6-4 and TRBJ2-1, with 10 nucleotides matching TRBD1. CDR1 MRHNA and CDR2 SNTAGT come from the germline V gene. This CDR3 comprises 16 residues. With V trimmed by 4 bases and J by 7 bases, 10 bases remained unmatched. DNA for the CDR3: TGTGCCAGCAGTGGGCTACCGGGACAGGGGAAGAATGAGCAGTTCTTC. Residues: CASSGLPGQGKNEQFF.

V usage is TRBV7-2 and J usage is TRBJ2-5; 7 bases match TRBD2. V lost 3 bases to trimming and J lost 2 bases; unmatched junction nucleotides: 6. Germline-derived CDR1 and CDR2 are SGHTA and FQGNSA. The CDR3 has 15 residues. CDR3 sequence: CASSFSGLGQETQYF. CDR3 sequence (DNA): TGTGCCAGCAGCTTTAGCGGGCTGGGGCAAGAGACCCAGTACTTC.

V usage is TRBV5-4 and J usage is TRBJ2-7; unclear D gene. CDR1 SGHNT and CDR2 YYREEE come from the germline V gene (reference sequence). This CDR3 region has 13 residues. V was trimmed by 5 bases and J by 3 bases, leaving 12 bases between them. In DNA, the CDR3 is TGTGCCAGCAGTCCCCCTGGGCACTACGAGCAGTACTTC. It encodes CASSPPGHYEQYF.

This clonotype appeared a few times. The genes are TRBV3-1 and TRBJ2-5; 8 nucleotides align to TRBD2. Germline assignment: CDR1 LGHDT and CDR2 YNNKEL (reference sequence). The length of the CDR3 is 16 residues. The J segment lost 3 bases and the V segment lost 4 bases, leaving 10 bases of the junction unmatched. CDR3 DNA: TGTGCCAGCAGCCGAGGGGTTGGCGGGGGGAAAGAGACCCAGTACTTC. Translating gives CASSRGVGGGKETQYF.

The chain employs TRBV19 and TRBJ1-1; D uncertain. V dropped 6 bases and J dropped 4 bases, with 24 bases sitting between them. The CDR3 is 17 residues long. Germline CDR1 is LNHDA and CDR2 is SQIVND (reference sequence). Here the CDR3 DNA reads TGTGCCAGTAGGCAACCCCCCAACCGTCGGTCGAGCACTGAAGCTTTCTTT. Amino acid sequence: CASRQPPNRRSSTEAFF.

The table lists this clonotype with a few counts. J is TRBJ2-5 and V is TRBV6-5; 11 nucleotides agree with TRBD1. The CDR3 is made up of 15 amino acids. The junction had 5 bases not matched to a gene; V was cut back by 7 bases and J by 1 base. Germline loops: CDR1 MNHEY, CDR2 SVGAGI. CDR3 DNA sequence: TGTGCCAGCACCCGGGACAGGGGGGCCCAAGAGACCCAGTACTTC. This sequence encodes CASTRDRGAQETQYF.

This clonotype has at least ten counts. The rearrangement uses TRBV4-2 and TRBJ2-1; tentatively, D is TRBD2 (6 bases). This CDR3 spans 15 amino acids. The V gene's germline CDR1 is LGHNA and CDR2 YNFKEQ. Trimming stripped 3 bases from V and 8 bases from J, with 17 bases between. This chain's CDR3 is CASSQASTRSHEQFF. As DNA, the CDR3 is TGTGCCAGCAGCCAGGCCTCGACTAGATCCCATGAGCAGTTCTTC.

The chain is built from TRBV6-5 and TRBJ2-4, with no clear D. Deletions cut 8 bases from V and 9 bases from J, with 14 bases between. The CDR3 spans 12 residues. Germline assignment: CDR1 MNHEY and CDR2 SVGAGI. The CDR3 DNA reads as TGTGCCAGCGGTACCAAAGGGCGCATTCAGTACTTC. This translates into CASGTKGRIQYF.

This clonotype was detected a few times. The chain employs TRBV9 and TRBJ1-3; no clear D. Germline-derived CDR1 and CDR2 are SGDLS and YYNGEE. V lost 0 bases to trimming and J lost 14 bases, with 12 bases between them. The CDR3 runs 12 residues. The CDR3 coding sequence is TGTGCCAGCAGCGTAGAAATTGGAGGTCTATATTTT. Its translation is CASSVEIGGLYF. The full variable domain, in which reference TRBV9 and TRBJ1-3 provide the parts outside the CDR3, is DSGVTQTPKHLITATGQRVTLRCSPRSGDLSVYWYQQSLDQGLQFLIQYYNGEERAKGNILERFSAQQFPDLHSELNLSSLELGDSALYFCASSVEIGGLYFGEGSWLTVV.

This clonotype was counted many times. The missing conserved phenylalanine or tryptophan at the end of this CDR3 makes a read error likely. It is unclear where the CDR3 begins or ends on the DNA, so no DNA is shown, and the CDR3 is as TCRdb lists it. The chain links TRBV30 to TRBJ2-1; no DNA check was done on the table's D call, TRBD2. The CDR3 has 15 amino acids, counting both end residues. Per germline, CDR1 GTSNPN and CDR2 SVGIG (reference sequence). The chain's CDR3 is CAWSVQRGGLAPVSI.

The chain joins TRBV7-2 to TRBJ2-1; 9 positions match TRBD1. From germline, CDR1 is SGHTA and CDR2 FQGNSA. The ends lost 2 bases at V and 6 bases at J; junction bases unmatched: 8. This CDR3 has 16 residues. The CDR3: CASSLFRDRAGNEQFF. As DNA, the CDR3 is TGTGCCAGCAGCTTATTCCGGGACAGGGCGGGCAATGAGCAGTTCTTC.

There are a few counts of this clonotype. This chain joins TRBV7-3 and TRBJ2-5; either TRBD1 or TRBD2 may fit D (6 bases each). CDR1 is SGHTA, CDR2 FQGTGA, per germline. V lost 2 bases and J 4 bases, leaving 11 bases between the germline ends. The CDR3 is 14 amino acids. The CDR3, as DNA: TGTGCCAGCAGCTTAGAGGGGGGCCGAGAGACCCAGTACTTC. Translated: CASSLEGGRETQYF.

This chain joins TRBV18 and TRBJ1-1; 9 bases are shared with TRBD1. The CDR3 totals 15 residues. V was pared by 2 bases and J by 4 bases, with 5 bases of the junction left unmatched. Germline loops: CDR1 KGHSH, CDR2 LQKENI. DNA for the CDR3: TGTGCCAGCTCACCAGAGACAGGGGGAGGCACTGAAGCTTTCTTT. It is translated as CASSPETGGGTEAFF.

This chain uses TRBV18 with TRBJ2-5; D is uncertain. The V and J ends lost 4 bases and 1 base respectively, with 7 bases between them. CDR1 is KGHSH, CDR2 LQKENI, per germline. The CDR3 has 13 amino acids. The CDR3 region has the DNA TGTGCCAGCTCACTTCCAGTCCAAGAGACCCAGTACTTC. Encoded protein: CASSLPVQETQYF. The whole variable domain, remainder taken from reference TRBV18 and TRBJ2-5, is NAGVMQNPRHLVRRRGQEARLRCSPMKGHSHVYWYRQLPEEGLKFMVYLQKENIIDESGMPKERFSAEFPKEGPSILRIQQVVRGDSAAYFCASSLPVQETQYFGPGTRLLVL.

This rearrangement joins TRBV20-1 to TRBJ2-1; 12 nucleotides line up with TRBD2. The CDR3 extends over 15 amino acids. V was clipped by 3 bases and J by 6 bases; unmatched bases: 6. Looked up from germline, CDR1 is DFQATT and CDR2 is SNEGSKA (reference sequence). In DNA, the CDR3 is TGCAGTGCTAGGCTCCCACTAGCGGGGGGCAATGAGCAGTTCTTC. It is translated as CSARLPLAGGNEQFF.

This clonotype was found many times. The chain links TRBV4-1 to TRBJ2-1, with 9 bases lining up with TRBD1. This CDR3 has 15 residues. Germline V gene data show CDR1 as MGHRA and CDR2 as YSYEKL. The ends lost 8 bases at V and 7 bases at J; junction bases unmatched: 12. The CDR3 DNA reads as TGCGCCAGCCTCGCCGTGGGACAGGGCTTAAATGAGCAGTTCTTC. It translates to CASLAVGQGLNEQFF.

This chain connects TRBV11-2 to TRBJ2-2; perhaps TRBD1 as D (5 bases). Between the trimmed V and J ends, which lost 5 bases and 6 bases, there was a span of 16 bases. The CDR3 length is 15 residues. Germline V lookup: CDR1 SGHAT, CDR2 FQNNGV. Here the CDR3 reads CASSRVAGYPGELFF. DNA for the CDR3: TGTGCCAGCAGCAGAGTGGCAGGGTACCCCGGGGAGCTGTTTTTT.

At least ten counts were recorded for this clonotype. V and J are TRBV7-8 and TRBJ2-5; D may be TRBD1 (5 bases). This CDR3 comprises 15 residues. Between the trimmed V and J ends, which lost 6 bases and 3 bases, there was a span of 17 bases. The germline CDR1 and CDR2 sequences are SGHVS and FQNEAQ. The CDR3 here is CASSQMGQGEETQYF. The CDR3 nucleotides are TGTGCCAGCAGTCAGATGGGGCAGGGCGAAGAGACCCAGTACTTC.

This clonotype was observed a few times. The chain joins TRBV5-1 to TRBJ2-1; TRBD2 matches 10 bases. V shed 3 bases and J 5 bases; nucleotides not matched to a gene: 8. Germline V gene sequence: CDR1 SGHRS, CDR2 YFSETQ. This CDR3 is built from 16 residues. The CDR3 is CASSSSTSGANNEQFF. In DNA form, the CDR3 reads TGCGCCAGCAGCTCCTCTACTAGCGGGGCAAACAATGAGCAGTTCTTC.

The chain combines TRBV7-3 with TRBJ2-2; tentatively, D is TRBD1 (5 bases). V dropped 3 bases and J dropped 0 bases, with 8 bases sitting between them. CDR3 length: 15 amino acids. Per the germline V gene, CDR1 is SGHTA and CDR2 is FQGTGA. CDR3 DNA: TGTGCCAGCAGCTTTACAGGAACGAACACCGGGGAGCTGTTTTTT. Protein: CASSFTGTNTGELFF. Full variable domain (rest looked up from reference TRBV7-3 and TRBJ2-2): GAGVSQTPSNKVTEKGKYVELRCDPISGHTALYWYRQSLGQGPEFLIYFQGTGAADDSGLPNDRFFAVRPEGSVSTLKIQRTERGDSAVYLCASSFTGTNTGELFFGEGSRLTVL.

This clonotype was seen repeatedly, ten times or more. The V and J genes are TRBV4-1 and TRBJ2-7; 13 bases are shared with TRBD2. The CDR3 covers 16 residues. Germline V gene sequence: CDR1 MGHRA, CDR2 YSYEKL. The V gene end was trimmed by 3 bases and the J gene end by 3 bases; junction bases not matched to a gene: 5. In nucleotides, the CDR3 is TGCGCCAGCAGCCAGCAACTAGCGGGGGGGCGCTACGAGCAGTACTTC. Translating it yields CASSQQLAGGRYEQYF.

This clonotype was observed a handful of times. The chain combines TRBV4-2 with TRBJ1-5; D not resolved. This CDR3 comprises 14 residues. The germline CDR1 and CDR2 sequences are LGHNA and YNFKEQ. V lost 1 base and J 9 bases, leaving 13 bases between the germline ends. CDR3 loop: CASSQGRADSPQHF. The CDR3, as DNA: TGTGCCAGCAGCCAAGGGAGGGCTGATTCGCCCCAGCATTTT.

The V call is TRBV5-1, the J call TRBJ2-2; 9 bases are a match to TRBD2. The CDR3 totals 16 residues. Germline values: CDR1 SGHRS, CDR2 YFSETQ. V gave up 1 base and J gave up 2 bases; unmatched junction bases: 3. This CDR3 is CASSLLAGINTGELFF. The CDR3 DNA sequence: TGCGCCAGCAGCTTGCTAGCGGGGATTAACACCGGGGAGCTGTTTTTT.

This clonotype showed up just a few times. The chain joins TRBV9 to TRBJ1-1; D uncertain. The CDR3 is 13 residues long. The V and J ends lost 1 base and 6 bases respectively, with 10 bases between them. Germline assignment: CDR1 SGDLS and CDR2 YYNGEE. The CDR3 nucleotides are TGTGCCAGCAGCGTACAAGCCAGGTCTGAAGCTTTCTTT. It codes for CASSVQARSEAFF.

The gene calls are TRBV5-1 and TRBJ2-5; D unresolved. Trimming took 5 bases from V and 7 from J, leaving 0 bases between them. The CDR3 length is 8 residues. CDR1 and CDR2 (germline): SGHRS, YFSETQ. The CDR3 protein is CASRTQYF. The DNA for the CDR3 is TGCGCCAGCAGGACCCAGTACTTC.

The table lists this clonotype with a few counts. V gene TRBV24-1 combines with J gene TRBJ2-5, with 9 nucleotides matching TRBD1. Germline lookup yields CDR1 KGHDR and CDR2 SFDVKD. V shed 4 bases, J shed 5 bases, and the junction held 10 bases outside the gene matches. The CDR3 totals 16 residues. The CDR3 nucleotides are TGTGCCACCAGTGACTGGGGGACAGGGATGGACGAGACCCAGTACTTC. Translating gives CATSDWGTGMDETQYF.

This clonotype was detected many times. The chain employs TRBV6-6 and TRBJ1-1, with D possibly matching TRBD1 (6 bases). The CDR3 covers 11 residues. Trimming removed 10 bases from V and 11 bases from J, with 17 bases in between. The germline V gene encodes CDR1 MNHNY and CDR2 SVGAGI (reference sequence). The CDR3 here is CATLQGMRAFF. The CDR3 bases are TGTGCCACCCTTCAGGGGATGAGGGCTTTCTTT.

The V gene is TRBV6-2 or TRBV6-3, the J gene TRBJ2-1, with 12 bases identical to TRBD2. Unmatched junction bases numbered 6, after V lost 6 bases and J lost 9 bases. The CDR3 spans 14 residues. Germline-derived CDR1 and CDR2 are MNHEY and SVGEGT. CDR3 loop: CASRGLAGWIEQFF. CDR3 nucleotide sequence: TGTGCCAGCAGAGGACTAGCGGGGTGGATTGAGCAGTTCTTC.

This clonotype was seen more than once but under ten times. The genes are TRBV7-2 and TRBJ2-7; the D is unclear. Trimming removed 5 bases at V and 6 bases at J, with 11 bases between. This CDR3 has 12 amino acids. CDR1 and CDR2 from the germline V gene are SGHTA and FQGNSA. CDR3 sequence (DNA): TGTGCCAGCAGCCGGGTCCGGGCCGAGCAGTACTTC. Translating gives CASSRVRAEQYF.